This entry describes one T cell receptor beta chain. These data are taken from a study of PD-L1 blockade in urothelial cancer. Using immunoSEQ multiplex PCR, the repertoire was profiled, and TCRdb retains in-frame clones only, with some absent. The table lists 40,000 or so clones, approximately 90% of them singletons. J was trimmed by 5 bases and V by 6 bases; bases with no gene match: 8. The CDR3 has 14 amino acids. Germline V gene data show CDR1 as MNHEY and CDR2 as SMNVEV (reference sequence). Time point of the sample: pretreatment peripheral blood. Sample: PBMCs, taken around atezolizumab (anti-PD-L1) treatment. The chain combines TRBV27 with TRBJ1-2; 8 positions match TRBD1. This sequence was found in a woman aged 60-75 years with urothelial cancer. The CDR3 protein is CASSPQGAGYGYTF. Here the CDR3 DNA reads TGTGCCAGCAGCCCGCAGGGGGCCGGATATGGCTACACCTTC.